These T cell receptor beta chains were read from a single sample in a study of T cells in Graves' hyperthyroidism and ophthalmopathy. TCRdb used MiXCR to reprocess the multiplex PCR reads, holding one entry per CDR3 protein. The table shows 330,000 or so distinct CDR3 sequences, with 15% to 20% occurring only once. The sequenced material came from blood. These receptors were taken from a woman in her forties with Graves' ophthalmopathy. Both conserved end residues are part of each CDR3. Fields, in order: J gene, D gene, V gene, clone size, CDR3 DNA, CDR3 protein. D genes are given only for firm matches. The size field is filled for only some rows; it gives once, few, many or a size class.

>TRBJ2-7|TRBD1|TRBV7-2|many
TGTGCCAGCAGCTTAGTCCGCAGGGGGTCCTACGAGCAGTACTTC
CASSLVRRGSYEQYF
>TRBJ2-3|-|TRBV18|many
TGTGCCAGCAGTCCTAGCACAGATACGCAGTATTTT
CASSPSTDTQYF
>TRBJ1-2|TRBD1|TRBV28|many
TGTGCCAGCACAGGGGGCGTAGATGGCTACACCTTC
CASTGGVDGYTF
>TRBJ2-6|TRBD1|TRBV2|many
TGTGCCAGCAGGGAGGAGACAGGGATGGGTGGGGCCAACGTCCTGACTTTC
CASREETGMGGANVLTF
>TRBJ2-7|TRBD2|TRBV27|many
TGTGCCAGCAGTTTAAAACCCAGCGGGGAAACCTACGAGCAGTACTTC
CASSLKPSGETYEQYF
>TRBJ2-7|TRBD2|TRBV27|-
TGTGCCAGCAGCCGCCGACTAGCGGGACTCTACGAGCAGTACTTC
CASSRRLAGLYEQYF
>TRBJ1-1|-|TRBV12-3/TRBV12-4|many
TGTGCCAGCAGTCCAGTGACGTATTTTAATGAAGCTTTCTTT
CASSPVTYFNEAFF
>TRBJ2-2|-|TRBV5-1|many
TGCGCCAGCAGCTCCGACCGGGTTGCGGCCGGGGAGCTGTTTTTT
CASSSDRVAAGELFF
>TRBJ2-2|-|TRBV11-2|many
TGTGCCAGTCGGGGGCAGGTTAGCACCGGGGAGCTGTTTTTT
CASRGQVSTGELFF
>TRBJ2-2|-|TRBV27|many
TGTGCCAGCAGTCTGAGACTCATCCGAAACGGCTTAACAAATTGGGGGCTGTTTTTT
CASSLRLIRNGLTNWGLFF
>TRBJ2-2|-|TRBV7-6|many
TGTGCCAGCAGCTTAGCGCCGTCCGGGACGGGGAGCACCGGGGAGCTGTTTTTT
CASSLAPSGTGSTGELFF
>TRBJ2-2|-|TRBV10-1|many
TGCGCCAGCAGTCCCCGGCAGGTCGGGGAGCTGTTTTTT
CASSPRQVGELFF
>TRBJ2-7|TRBD2|TRBV7-2|many
TGTGCCAGCAGCCCTAGCGGGGATCGGTACGAGCAGTACTTC
CASSPSGDRYEQYF
>TRBJ1-2|-|TRBV28|many
TGTGCCAGCAACCCGACAGGCAGTTCCATCTATGGCTACACCTTC
CASNPTGSSIYGYTF
>TRBJ1-6|-|TRBV28|many
TGTGCCAGCAGTCTACTGGGGGGGGACGTTGGATCACCCCTCCACTTT
CASSLLGGDVGSPLHF